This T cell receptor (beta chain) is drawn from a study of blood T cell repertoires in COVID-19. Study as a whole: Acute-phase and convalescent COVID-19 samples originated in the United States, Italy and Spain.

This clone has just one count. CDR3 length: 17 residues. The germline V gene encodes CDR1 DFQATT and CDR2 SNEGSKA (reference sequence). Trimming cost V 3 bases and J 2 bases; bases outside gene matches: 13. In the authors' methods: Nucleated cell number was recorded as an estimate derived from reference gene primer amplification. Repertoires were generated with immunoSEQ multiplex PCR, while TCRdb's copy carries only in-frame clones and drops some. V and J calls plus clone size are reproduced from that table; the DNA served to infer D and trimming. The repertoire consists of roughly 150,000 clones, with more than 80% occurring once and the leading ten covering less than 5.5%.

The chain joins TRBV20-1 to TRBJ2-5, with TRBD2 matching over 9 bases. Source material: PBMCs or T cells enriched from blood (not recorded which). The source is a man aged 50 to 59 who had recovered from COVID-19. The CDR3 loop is CSASEDSGRAGQETQYF. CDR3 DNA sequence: TGCAGTGCTAGTGAAGATAGCGGGAGAGCGGGACAAGAGACCCAGTACTTC.